A single sample is the source of the 18 T cell receptor beta chains below, sequenced in a study of blood T cells in healthy people across ages. Sample-barcoded 5' priming and a J-beta primer mix drove a second PCR of 7 to 11 cycles. TCRdb ran MiXCR on the 5' RACE reads and lists one entry per CDR3 protein. Here the sample spans some 1.6 million distinct CDR3 sequences, about 31% being singletons. The sample was blood. All receptors come from a woman aged 30 to 39 in good health.

The chain uses TRBV13 and TRBJ1-1, with D perhaps TRBD1 (5 bases). Deletions cut 5 bases from V and 7 bases from J, with 14 bases between. Germline V gene data show CDR1 as PRHDT and CDR2 as FYEKMQ (reference sequence). The CDR3 is 13 amino acids. In DNA form, the CDR3 reads TGTGCCAGCAGCACCCGACAGAAAAGTGAAGCTTTCTTT. Amino acids: CASSTRQKSEAFF.

The chain uses TRBV6-1 and TRBJ2-7; 9 bases match TRBD2. The DNA end lines up better with TRBJ2-5; the J call may be wrong. In germline, CDR1 is MNHNS, CDR2 SASEGT. This CDR3 region has 16 residues. The CDR3 loop reads CASSESAGGVPETQYF. As DNA, the CDR3 is TGTGCCAGCAGTGAATCCGCGGGGGGGGTTCCAGAGACCCAGTACTTC.

Details on this clonotype: One junction end disagrees with the germline gene, perhaps due to a read error. This rearrangement joins TRBV29-1 to TRBJ2-1, with a tentative D call TRBD2 (5 bases). CDR1 SQVTM and CDR2 ANQGSEA come from the germline V gene. The CDR3 contains 14 residues. CDR3 sequence reads: CSVVPGIPYSEQFF. The CDR3 region has the DNA TGCAGCGTTGTGCCGGGGATCCCCTACAGTGAGCAGTTCTTC.

The chain has TRBV5-1 and TRBJ2-5; the D call may be TRBD1 or TRBD2 (5 bases each). Trimming cost V 3 bases and J 6 bases, with 15 bases left between them. CDR1 SGHRS and CDR2 YFSETQ come from the germline V gene. The CDR3 runs to 14 residues. DNA of the CDR3: TGCGCCAGCAGCTCATCCGGGACGGTGAAGACCCAGTACTTC. Protein sequence: CASSSSGTVKTQYF.

The chain combines TRBV5-6 with TRBJ2-5; 7 bases align to TRBD1. The J call is uncertain, as TRBJ2-7 better fits the DNA end. This CDR3 spans 15 amino acids. CDR1 is SGHDT, CDR2 YYEEEE, per germline. The chain's CDR3 is CASSGKTGYRHEQYF. CDR3 in DNA: TGTGCCAGCAGCGGCAAGACAGGGTATCGCCACGAGCAGTACTTC.

The chain is built from TRBV9 and TRBJ2-1, with 8 bases matching TRBD2. This CDR3 has 16 residues. Losses at the gene ends were 2 bases for V and 3 bases for J; bases not matched to a gene: 7. The germline V gene has CDR1 SGDLS and CDR2 YYNGEE. The CDR3 DNA is TGTGCCAGCAGCGTCAAGGGCGGGGGGAACTACAATGAGCAGTTCTTC. This gives the protein CASSVKGGGNYNEQFF.

As for this clonotype: The junction and the germline gene differ at one end; a read error may be behind it. This chain connects TRBV18 to TRBJ2-7; the match to TRBD1 covers 9 bases. The CDR3 has 15 residues. Germline assignment: CDR1 KGHSH and CDR2 LQKENI. Here the CDR3 DNA reads TGTGCCGGCTCACTGGACAGGGGAAGCTCCTACGAGCAGTACTTC. It is translated as CAGSLDRGSSYEQYF.

This clonotype has at least ten counts. V gene TRBV20-1 combines with J gene TRBJ1-3; D is unclear. V was clipped by 6 bases and J by 0 bases, with 12 bases between them. CDR3 length equals 14 residues. Per germline, CDR1 DFQATT and CDR2 SNEGSKA (reference sequence). The CDR3 nucleotides are TGCAGTGCACCCGACAAACACTCTGGAAACACCATATATTTT. Protein product: CSAPDKHSGNTIYF.

This clonotype was seen a few times. This sequence joins TRBV6-2 or TRBV6-3 and TRBJ2-7, with D possibly matching TRBD2 (5 bases). The germline V gene has CDR1 MNHEY and CDR2 SVGEGT. V was shortened by 6 bases and J by 6 bases, with 21 bases between the two germline ends. The length of the CDR3 is 15 residues. As DNA, the CDR3 is TGTGCCAGCAGCCCCTCGGGATCCCTGGGCTCCGAGCAGTACTTC. Translation: CASSPSGSLGSEQYF.

This chain uses TRBV7-6 with TRBJ2-3; D may be TRBD1 (6 bases). Germline CDR1 SGHVS, CDR2 FNYEAQ. CDR3 length equals 17 residues. The germline V and J ends were trimmed by 5 bases and 0 bases, with 18 bases remaining between them. The CDR3 DNA follows: TGTGCCAGCAGCCTAAATACCGGGACAACTAGCACAGATACGCAGTATTTT. This encodes CASSLNTGTTSTDTQYF.

About this clonotype: The junction and the germline gene differ at one end; a read error may be behind it. The chain joins TRBV12-3 or TRBV12-4 to TRBJ2-1, with TRBD2 as a possible D gene (6 bases). The CDR3 contains 18 residues. The CDR3: CASSLVGDFPSSYNGQFF. The CDR3 bases are TGTGCCAGCAGTTTGGTTGGGGACTTCCCAAGCTCCTACAATGGGCAGTTCTTC.

Notes on this clonotype: One base away lies a much larger clone, so this may be a sequencing read error. V usage is TRBV20-1 and J usage is TRBJ2-7; D call uncertain. CDR1 is DFQATT and CDR2 is SNEGSKA in the germline V gene (reference sequence). V gave up 1 base and J gave up 2 bases, with 12 bases separating them. This CDR3 has 14 residues. CDR3 bases: TGCAGTGCTAGAGGCGGCGGAAGCCCCTACGAGCAGTACTTC. Its translation is CSARGGGSPYEQYF.

This clonotype has just a few counts. This chain links TRBV5-1 with TRBJ2-1; TRBD2 matches at 11 bases. In germline, CDR1 is SGHRS, CDR2 YFSETQ. V shed 0 bases and J 4 bases; nucleotides not matched to a gene: 3. This CDR3 contains 16 residues. Here the CDR3 DNA reads TGCGCCAGCAGCTTGGATCCTAGCGGGGGGTACAATGAGCAGTTCTTC. As protein: CASSLDPSGGYNEQFF.

The chain joins TRBV7-3 to TRBJ1-6; 8 nucleotides match TRBD1. With 0 bases clipped from V and 8 bases from J, the junction kept 12 bases outside the gene matches. The germline V gene encodes CDR1 SGHTA and CDR2 FQGTGA. The length of the CDR3 is 18 residues. This CDR3 is CASSLTPGQVFTHSPLHF. The CDR3, as DNA: TGTGCCAGCAGCTTAACTCCGGGACAGGTTTTTACCCATTCACCCCTCCACTTT.

The J gene is TRBJ2-2, the V gene TRBV7-2; D may be TRBD1 (5 bases). Trimming pared 2 bases from V and 8 bases from J, leaving 12 bases between. The germline V gene has CDR1 SGHTA and CDR2 FQGNSA. CDR3 size: 14 residues. CDR3 protein: CASSLSRGQGELFF. For the CDR3, the DNA is TGTGCCAGCAGCTTAAGTAGGGGCCAGGGGGAGCTGTTTTTT.

The chain employs TRBV9 and TRBJ2-1; possible D gene TRBD1, 5 bases. This CDR3 is 21 amino acids long. V shed 0 bases and J shed 5 bases, with 30 bases lying between them. The V gene's germline CDR1 is SGDLS and CDR2 YYNGEE. The CDR3 DNA is TGTGCCAGCAGCGTAGAGGGGCGACTCATTGCGGCGGAGCCCGTCCACAATGAGCAGTTCTTC. The encoded protein is CASSVEGRLIAAEPVHNEQFF.

The chain is built from TRBV5-8 and TRBJ2-5; no firm D call. V was cut by 1 base and J by 0 bases, with 10 bases left in between. CDR1 is SGHTS, CDR2 YDEGEE, per germline. The CDR3 length is 15 residues. CDR3 coding DNA: TGTGCCAGCAGCTTGTCCATTAAGTACCAAGAGACCCAGTACTTC. This encodes CASSLSIKYQETQYF.

Ten or more counts support this clonotype. The V and J genes are TRBV12-3 or TRBV12-4 and TRBJ2-5; weak D call: TRBD2 (5 bases). The ends were cut back, 5 bases at V and 5 bases at J, with 6 bases in the middle. The CDR3 totals 11 residues. CDR3 nucleotides: TGTGCCAGCAGTACGGGGGAGACCCAGTACTTC. It is translated as CASSTGETQYF.